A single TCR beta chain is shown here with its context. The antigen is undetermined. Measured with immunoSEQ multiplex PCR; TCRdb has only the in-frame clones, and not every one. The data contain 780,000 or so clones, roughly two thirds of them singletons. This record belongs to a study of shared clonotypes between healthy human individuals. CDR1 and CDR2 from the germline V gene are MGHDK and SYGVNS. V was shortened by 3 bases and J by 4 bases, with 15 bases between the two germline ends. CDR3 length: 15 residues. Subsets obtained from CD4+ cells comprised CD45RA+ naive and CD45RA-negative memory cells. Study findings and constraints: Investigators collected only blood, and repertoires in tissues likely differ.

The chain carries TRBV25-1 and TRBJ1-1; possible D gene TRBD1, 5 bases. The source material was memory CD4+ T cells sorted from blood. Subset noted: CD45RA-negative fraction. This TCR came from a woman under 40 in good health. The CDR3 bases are TGTGCCAGCAGTGACAGGGCCGGATCGGGCACTGAAGCTTTCTTT. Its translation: CASSDRAGSGTEAFF.